The 32 T cell receptor beta chains reported below all come from one sample, sequenced in a study of CD8 T cells in ankylosing spondylitis. The study, taken as a whole, reports: A TCR beta motif made of several highly homologous variants seemed typical of ankylosing spondylitis blood.

The antigens of these receptors remain unknown. TCRdb re-analysed the 5' RACE reads in MiXCR, keeping a single row per CDR3 protein. The data show a few hundred thousand distinct CDR3 sequences, 17% seen once. Sequencing used blood, either unsorted or a sorted T cell fraction (not recorded which). All receptors come from a male donor with ankylosing spondylitis.

This clonotype was observed a few times. The chain recombines TRBV20-1 with TRBJ2-1; 13 bases match TRBD2. CDR3 length: 16 amino acids. Germline loops: CDR1 DFQATT, CDR2 SNEGSKA (reference sequence). Unmatched junction bases numbered 8, after V lost 5 bases and J lost 4 bases. CDR3 sequence: CSAPPGLAGPYNEQFF. The CDR3 nucleotides read TGCAGTGCTCCTCCGGGACTAGCGGGACCATACAATGAGCAGTTCTTC.

The chain couples TRBV5-6 to TRBJ1-1, with D possibly TRBD1 on 5 matching bases. This CDR3 contains 17 residues. Germline lookup yields CDR1 SGHDT and CDR2 YYEEEE. Trimming cost V 0 bases and J 4 bases, with 19 bases left between them. CDR3 DNA: TGTGCCAGCAGCTTGGCATGGGGCAGGGCTGAAGTCACTGAAGCTTTCTTT. This codes for CASSLAWGRAEVTEAFF.

The genes are TRBV10-3 and TRBJ2-1; D may be TRBD1 (5 bases). Germline CDR1 ENHRY, CDR2 SYGVKD. The CDR3 covers 17 residues. V was pared by 8 bases and J by 0 bases, with 20 bases between. The CDR3, as DNA: TGTGCCATCGGGCCCCTTCTTGGGGCCGGCTCCTACAATGAGCAGTTCTTC. This sequence encodes CAIGPLLGAGSYNEQFF.

The DNA of the CDR3 is TGCAGTGCTCCCCCCCCTCCTCCGGGGTCCTTCGGTGAGCAGTTCTTC. Protein: CSAPPPPPGSFGEQFF. The V call is TRBV20-1, the J call TRBJ2-1, with a weak D call TRBD2 (5 bases). Germline CDR1 is DFQATT and CDR2 is SNEGSKA (reference sequence). This CDR3 has 16 amino acids. V dropped 5 bases and J dropped 9 bases, with 26 bases sitting between them.

This clonotype was seen ten or more times. The chain links TRBV5-1 to TRBJ1-4; D gene unclear. The germline CDR1 and CDR2 sequences are SGHRS and YFSETQ. The CDR3 covers 14 residues. V shed 2 bases and J shed 0 bases, with 5 bases lying between them. The CDR3 protein is CASSFRATNEKLFF. The DNA of the CDR3 is TGCGCCAGCAGCTTCCGGGCAACTAATGAAAAACTGTTTTTT.

The table lists this clonotype with a few counts. This chain joins TRBV5-1 and TRBJ2-3, with a weak D call TRBD1 (6 bases). Between the trimmed V and J ends, which lost 3 bases and 0 bases, there was a span of 8 bases. The CDR3 has 14 amino acids. The V gene's germline CDR1 is SGHRS and CDR2 YFSETQ. The CDR3 loop is CASSWDISTDTQYF. Here the CDR3 DNA reads TGCGCCAGCAGCTGGGACATTAGCACAGATACGCAGTATTTT.

This clonotype has just a few counts. The chain couples TRBV7-8 to TRBJ1-2; D gene unclear. CDR1 is SGHVS and CDR2 is FQNEAQ in the germline V gene. The CDR3 runs 13 residues. V lost 4 bases to trimming and J lost 7 bases, with 13 bases between them. The CDR3 loop reads CASSSDRKGGYTF. DNA for the CDR3: TGTGCCAGCAGCTCGGACCGAAAGGGTGGCTACACCTTC. Looking up the rest from reference TRBV7-8 and TRBJ1-2 gives the full variable domain: GAGVSQSPRYKVAKRGQDVALRCDPISGHVSLFWYQQALGQGPEFLTYFQNEAQLDKSGLPSDRFFAERPEGSVSTLKIQRTQQEDSAVYLCASSSDRKGGYTFGSGTRLTVV.

This clonotype has only a few counts. The rearrangement uses TRBV20-1 and TRBJ1-1; D may be TRBD1 (5 bases). Germline V gives CDR1 DFQATT, CDR2 SNEGSKA (reference sequence). V was shortened by 0 bases and J by 4 bases, with 15 bases between the two germline ends. CDR3 size: 15 residues. Written as DNA, the CDR3 is TGCAGTGCTAGAGAAGGGAGACAGTTGAGCACTGAAGCTTTCTTT. It yields the protein CSAREGRQLSTEAFF.

This clonotype has ten or more counts. V and J are TRBV12-3 or TRBV12-4 and TRBJ2-3; 8 bases fit TRBD2. This CDR3 has 16 residues. V gave up 6 bases and J gave up 4 bases; unmatched junction bases: 12. As DNA, the CDR3 is TGTGCCAGCAGCCCTATAGCGGGGCCCCCCGCAGATACGCAGTATTTT. This translates into CASSPIAGPPADTQYF.

The rearrangement links TRBV7-2 to TRBJ1-1; the D gene is possibly TRBD1 (6 bases). The CDR3 has 15 amino acids. The germline V gene encodes CDR1 SGHTA and CDR2 FQGNSA. The V end was cut by 6 bases, the J end by 4 bases, with 18 bases between. Here the CDR3 reads CASRGWGRVSTEAFF. In DNA, the CDR3 is TGTGCCAGCAGGGGCTGGGGGCGGGTTTCCACTGAAGCTTTCTTT. Complete variable domain (other parts from reference TRBV7-2 and TRBJ1-1): GAGVSQSPSNKVTEKGKDVELRCDPISGHTALYWYRQSLGQGLEFLIYFQGNSAPDKSGLPSDRFSAERTGGSVSTLTIQRTQQEDSAVYLCASRGWGRVSTEAFFGQGTRLTVV.

This clonotype appeared a few times. The rearrangement uses TRBV12-3 or TRBV12-4 and TRBJ1-1, with TRBD1 as a possible D gene (5 bases). The CDR3 spans 13 residues. V was cut by 6 bases and J by 4 bases, with 12 bases left in between. CDR3 residues: CASRPAGATEAFF. In nucleotides, the CDR3 is TGTGCCAGCAGACCCGCCGGGGCCACTGAAGCTTTCTTT.

This clonotype was observed a few times. The chain couples TRBV5-6 to TRBJ2-3, with unresolved D. Trimming cost V 0 bases and J 3 bases, with 11 bases left between them. The CDR3 runs 15 residues. In germline, CDR1 is SGHDT, CDR2 YYEEEE. Here the CDR3 DNA reads TGTGCCAGCAGCTTGGACTCCCGGTGGACAGATACGCAGTATTTT. Translated: CASSLDSRWTDTQYF.

This clonotype was observed a few times. The rearrangement links TRBV6-1 to TRBJ2-2, with 10 bases that match TRBD2. This CDR3 comprises 15 residues. Germline values: CDR1 MNHNS, CDR2 SASEGT. J was trimmed by 6 bases and V by 6 bases; bases with no gene match: 7. The CDR3 is CASRPPSGGAGELFF. The CDR3 DNA is TGTGCCAGCAGACCTCCTAGCGGGGGTGCCGGGGAGCTGTTTTTT.

This clonotype came up a few times. This sequence joins TRBV5-1 and TRBJ2-2, with TRBD2 matching over 8 bases. The CDR3 length is 17 residues. In germline, CDR1 is SGHRS, CDR2 YFSETQ. Trimming cost V 3 bases and J 8 bases; bases outside gene matches: 15. For the CDR3, the DNA is TGCGCCAGCAGCTCCGCCCCTGGACTAGCAGGGATGGGGGAGCTGTTTTTT. It codes for CASSSAPGLAGMGELFF.

This chain joins TRBV6-1 and TRBJ1-5; D gene unclear. CDR1 MNHNS and CDR2 SASEGT come from the germline V gene. The CDR3 has 13 residues. Trimming removed 2 bases at V and 10 bases at J, with 12 bases between. The CDR3 sequence is CASSETFRQPQHF. The CDR3 DNA sequence: TGTGCCAGCAGTGAAACCTTTCGGCAACCCCAGCATTTT.

This sequence joins TRBV20-1 and TRBJ2-1, with 16 bases fitting TRBD2. Germline V lookup: CDR1 DFQATT, CDR2 SNEGSKA (reference sequence). This CDR3 has 19 amino acids. J was trimmed by 0 bases and V by 1 base; bases with no gene match: 6. The CDR3 bases are TGCAGTGCTAGAGTTAGGGGACTAGCGGGAGGGAGCTCCTACAATGAGCAGTTCTTC. Protein sequence: CSARVRGLAGGSSYNEQFF.

The V gene is TRBV20-1, the J gene TRBJ2-7, with no clear D. CDR1 is DFQATT, CDR2 SNEGSKA, per germline (reference sequence). Trimming removed 6 bases at V and 0 bases at J, with 18 bases between. This CDR3 spans 15 amino acids. CDR3 loop: CSANGPNLLSYEQYF. The CDR3 DNA reads as TGCAGTGCAAATGGACCGAACCTCCTCTCCTACGAGCAGTACTTC.

The V call is TRBV20-1, the J call TRBJ2-7; no clear D. The CDR3 loop spans 10 amino acids. V was pared by 4 bases and J by 5 bases, with 6 bases between. From germline, CDR1 is DFQATT and CDR2 SNEGSKA (reference sequence). The CDR3 DNA reads as TGCAGTGCTATGGGCCACGAGCAGTACTTC. Encoded protein: CSAMGHEQYF.

This clonotype was counted only a few times. This chain uses TRBV24-1 with TRBJ2-5; 7 nucleotides match TRBD2. Per the germline V gene, CDR1 is KGHDR and CDR2 is SFDVKD. The CDR3 sequence is 17 residues long. V was pared by 0 bases and J by 2 bases, with 8 bases of the junction left unmatched. CDR3 bases: TGTGCCACCAGTGATTTGGCCCGGGCTAGCGGACAAGAGACCCAGTACTTC. It encodes CATSDLARASGQETQYF.

V usage is TRBV7-9 and J usage is TRBJ2-1; 10 bases are a match to TRBD2. With V trimmed by 3 bases and J by 4 bases, 3 bases remained unmatched. The germline gives CDR1 SEHNR, CDR2 FQNEAQ (reference sequence). The CDR3 loop spans 15 amino acids. The CDR3 protein is CASSFGGLAYNEQFF. DNA of the CDR3: TGTGCCAGCAGCTTCGGGGGACTAGCGTACAATGAGCAGTTCTTC.

This clonotype has a count of ten or more. The V gene is TRBV4-1, the J gene TRBJ2-1; 11 bases agree with TRBD2. Losses at the gene ends were 0 bases for V and 4 bases for J; bases not matched to a gene: 8. Per the germline V gene, CDR1 is MGHRA and CDR2 is YSYEKL. The CDR3 runs to 18 residues. The DNA for the CDR3 is TGCGCCAGCAGCCAAGAGGGGGGGGGACTAGCGGCTTACAATGAGCAGTTCTTC. It encodes CASSQEGGGLAAYNEQFF.

This chain links TRBV5-1 with TRBJ2-2; the D gene is possibly TRBD1 (6 bases). This CDR3 is built from 15 residues. Looked up from germline, CDR1 is SGHRS and CDR2 is YFSETQ. The germline V and J ends were trimmed by 7 bases and 2 bases, with 15 bases remaining between them. The CDR3 DNA follows: TGCGCCAGCGCCGAAAGACAGGCTAACACCGGGGAGCTGTTTTTT. It encodes CASAERQANTGELFF.

The chain links TRBV6-1 to TRBJ2-5; 13 nucleotides match TRBD2. The ends lost 5 bases at V and 2 bases at J; junction bases unmatched: 5. This CDR3 has 16 amino acids. Looked up from germline, CDR1 is MNHNS and CDR2 is SASEGT. The CDR3 region is CASSTGTSGNQETQYF. For the CDR3, the DNA is TGTGCCAGCAGTACCGGGACTAGCGGGAATCAAGAGACCCAGTACTTC.

This clonotype was seen only a few times. The genes are TRBV7-9 and TRBJ2-3; possible D gene TRBD2, 5 bases. CDR1 is SEHNR, CDR2 FQNEAQ, per germline (reference sequence). CDR3 length: 15 amino acids. The germline V and J ends were trimmed by 3 bases and 3 bases, with 13 bases remaining between them. CDR3 DNA sequence: TGTGCCAGCAGCTTCGGCGGGCGGTGGACAGATACGCAGTATTTT. It encodes CASSFGGRWTDTQYF.

V is TRBV7-9 and J is TRBJ2-5, with 10 bases aligning to TRBD2. In germline, CDR1 is SEHNR, CDR2 FQNEAQ (reference sequence). The CDR3 has 16 residues. After removal of 4 bases from V and 4 bases from J, the junction contained 9 bases not matched to a gene. The chain's CDR3 is CASSSQGLARGETQYF. The CDR3 DNA is TGTGCCAGCAGCTCCCAGGGACTAGCGAGGGGAGAGACCCAGTACTTC.

The CDR3 DNA follows: TGTGCCAGCAGTGAAGTGGCAGGGTGGAGCACCGGGGAGCTGTTTTTT. This translates into CASSEVAGWSTGELFF. The V gene is TRBV6-1, the J gene TRBJ2-2; possibly TRBD1 for D (5 bases). V was trimmed by 1 base and J by 4 bases, leaving 13 bases between them. Germline CDR1 and CDR2: MNHNS and SASEGT. This CDR3 comprises 16 residues.

The rearrangement joins TRBV7-2 to TRBJ2-2, with TRBD2 identical over 8 bases. CDR1 is SGHTA, CDR2 FQGNSA, per germline. CDR3 size: 15 residues. The J segment lost 5 bases and the V segment lost 2 bases, leaving 4 bases of the junction unmatched. CDR3 in amino acids: CASSLFGGGTGELFF. The CDR3, as DNA: TGTGCCAGCAGCTTATTCGGGGGGGGGACCGGGGAGCTGTTTTTT.

The rearrangement links TRBV7-2 to TRBJ2-3, with D tentatively TRBD2 (5 bases). Germline CDR1 is SGHTA and CDR2 is FQGNSA. The ends were cut back, 2 bases at V and 0 bases at J, with 12 bases in the middle. The CDR3 has 16 amino acids. CDR3 loop: CASSLRRATSTDTQYF. DNA for the CDR3: TGTGCCAGCAGCTTAAGGCGGGCAACTAGCACAGATACGCAGTATTTT.

This clonotype showed up just a few times. The CDR3 nucleotides are TGTGCCACCAGTGGAGTTCAGAAGGAGCTGTTTTTT. This translates into CATSGVQKELFF. The genes are TRBV24-1 and TRBJ2-2; no clear D gene. Germline V lookup: CDR1 KGHDR, CDR2 SFDVKD. The V gene lost 5 bases and the J gene lost 10 bases, with 10 bases spanning the gap. The CDR3 has 12 amino acids.

The chain is built from TRBV18 and TRBJ1-4, with D perhaps TRBD1 (6 bases). V lost 5 bases and J 8 bases, leaving 21 bases between the germline ends. The CDR3 extends over 16 amino acids. The germline gives CDR1 KGHSH, CDR2 LQKENI. The CDR3 region is CASSSRKQGSGEKLFF. The CDR3 coding sequence is TGTGCCAGCTCATCACGAAAACAGGGTTCGGGAGAAAAACTGTTTTTT.

Ten or more counts support this clonotype. The chain joins TRBV15 to TRBJ2-7, with no clear D. Trimming left V 0 bases short and J 3 bases short, with 12 bases between. The CDR3 extends over 15 amino acids. The germline V gene encodes CDR1 LNHNV and CDR2 YYDKDF (reference sequence). The chain's CDR3 is CATSREATKNYEQYF. DNA for the CDR3: TGTGCCACCAGCAGAGAGGCAACGAAAAACTACGAGCAGTACTTC.

The chain combines TRBV5-1 with TRBJ2-1; possibly TRBD1 for D (6 bases). Trimming left V 4 bases short and J 0 bases short, with 14 bases between. This CDR3 has 16 residues. Germline values: CDR1 SGHRS, CDR2 YFSETQ. CDR3 sequence reads: CASSLQGISSYNEQFF. The CDR3 DNA follows: TGCGCCAGCAGCCTGCAGGGGATCAGCTCCTACAATGAGCAGTTCTTC.